The 5 T cell receptor beta chains given below trace back to one sample, sequenced in a study of shared clonotypes between healthy human individuals. Naive CD8 cells lacked CD45RO, underwent positive selection for CCR7 and left out terminally differentiated effector memory CD45RA+ cells. TCRdb keeps only in-frame clones here, not all; method: immunoSEQ multiplex PCR. This table holds some 2.1 million clones, about 95% found once. Sequences were obtained from naive CD8+ T cells sorted from blood. Every receptor here comes from a man between 18 and 35 years old in good health.

The chain has TRBV6-5 and TRBJ2-7; 11 nucleotides match TRBD2. Germline trimming cut 5 bases from V and 4 bases from J; bases unmatched to any gene: 7. Germline V gives CDR1 MNHEY, CDR2 SVGAGI. This CDR3 is 15 amino acids long. This CDR3 is CASSLAGGNTYEQYF. CDR3 coding DNA: TGTGCCAGCAGTCTAGCGGGAGGTAATACTTACGAGCAGTACTTC.

This sequence joins TRBV6-5 and TRBJ2-3; D is unresolved. Germline CDR1 is MNHEY and CDR2 is SVGAGI. This CDR3 spans 13 amino acids. The V end was cut by 3 bases, the J end by 5 bases, with 9 bases between. In DNA form, the CDR3 reads TGTGCCAGCAGTTATATGTTGGGAGATACGCAGTATTTT. Translated: CASSYMLGDTQYF.

V usage is TRBV14 and J usage is TRBJ2-7; no clear D gene. The V gene lost 0 bases and the J gene lost 1 base, with 10 bases spanning the gap. The CDR3 contains 15 residues. The germline CDR1 and CDR2 sequences are SGHDN and FVKESK. The DNA for the CDR3 is TGTGCCAGCAGCCAAGATGACCCGGCGTCCTACGAGCAGTACTTC. Translation: CASSQDDPASYEQYF.

The chain employs TRBV11-2 and TRBJ2-2, with 9 bases fitting TRBD1. The J segment lost 6 bases and the V segment lost 5 bases, leaving 10 bases of the junction unmatched. CDR3 size: 16 residues. Germline V gene data show CDR1 as SGHAT and CDR2 as FQNNGV. The CDR3 here is CASSPAGTGWSGELFF. The CDR3 DNA is TGTGCCAGCAGCCCCGCCGGGACAGGGTGGTCCGGGGAGCTGTTTTTT.

This clone was found once. The chain uses TRBV10-2 and TRBJ1-2; D is possibly TRBD1 (5 bases). The CDR3 length is 14 residues. The germline V and J ends were trimmed by 3 bases and 4 bases, with 12 bases remaining between them. Germline V gene sequence: CDR1 WSHSY, CDR2 SAAADI. In nucleotides, the CDR3 is TGCGCCAGCAGTGAAAGTTTCGGGGGCTATGGCTACACCTTC. Translation: CASSESFGGYGYTF.